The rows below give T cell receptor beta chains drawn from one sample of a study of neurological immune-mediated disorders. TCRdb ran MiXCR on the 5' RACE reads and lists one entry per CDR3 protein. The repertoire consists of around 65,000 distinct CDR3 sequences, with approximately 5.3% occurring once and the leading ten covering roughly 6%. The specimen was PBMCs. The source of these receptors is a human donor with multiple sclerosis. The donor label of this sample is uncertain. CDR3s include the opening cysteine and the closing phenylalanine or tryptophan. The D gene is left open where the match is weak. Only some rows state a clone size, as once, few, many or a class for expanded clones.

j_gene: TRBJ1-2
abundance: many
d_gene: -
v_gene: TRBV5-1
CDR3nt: TGCGCCAGCAGCTTAGGCGGGACAAGCAACTATGGCTACACCTTC
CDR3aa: CASSLGGTSNYGYTF

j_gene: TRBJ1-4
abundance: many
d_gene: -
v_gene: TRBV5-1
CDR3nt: TGCGCCAGCAGCTCGGTGGGGCTGACTAATGAAAAACTGTTTTTT
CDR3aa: CASSSVGLTNEKLFF

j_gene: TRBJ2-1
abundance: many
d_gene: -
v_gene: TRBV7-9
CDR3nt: TGTGCCAGCAGCTTAGTGGGTCGGAAGTCCAATGAGCAGTTCTTC
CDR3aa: CASSLVGRKSNEQFF

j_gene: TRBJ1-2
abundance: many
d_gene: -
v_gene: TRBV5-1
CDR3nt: TGCGCCAGCAGCTTGGCCCCGGAATATGGCTACACCTTC
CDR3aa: CASSLAPEYGYTF

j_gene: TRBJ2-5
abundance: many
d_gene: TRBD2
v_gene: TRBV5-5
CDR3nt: TGTGCCAGCACGGGGGGGATGGGGGAGACCCAGTACTTC
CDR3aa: CASTGGMGETQYF

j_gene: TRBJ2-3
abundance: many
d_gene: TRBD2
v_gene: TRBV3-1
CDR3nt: TGTGCCAGCAGCCCCACCCTAGCGGGGGGGAGCACAGATACGCAGTATTTT
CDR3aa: CASSPTLAGGSTDTQYF

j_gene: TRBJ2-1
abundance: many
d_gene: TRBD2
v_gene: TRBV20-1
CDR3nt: TGCAGTGCTGGCGGACTAGCGGGTGACTACAATGAGCAGTTCTTC
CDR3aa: CSAGGLAGDYNEQFF

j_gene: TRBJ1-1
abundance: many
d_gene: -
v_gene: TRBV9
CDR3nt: TGTGCCAGCAGCCCTAGGGTCTCCTTGAACACTGAAGCTTTCTTT
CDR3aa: CASSPRVSLNTEAFF

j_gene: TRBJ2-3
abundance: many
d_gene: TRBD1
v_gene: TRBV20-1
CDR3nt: TGCAGTGCACCCGGGACAGGGTACACAGATACGCAGTATTTT
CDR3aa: CSAPGTGYTDTQYF

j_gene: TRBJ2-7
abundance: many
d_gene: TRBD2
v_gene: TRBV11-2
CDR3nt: TGTGCCAGCAGCTGGTCTCTAGCGGGGGCCGCCTACGAGCAGTACTTC
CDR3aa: CASSWSLAGAAYEQYF

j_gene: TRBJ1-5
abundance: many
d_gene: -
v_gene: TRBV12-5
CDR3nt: TGTGCTAGTGGTTTGAGGCCCGGGATCCAAGAGCCCCAGCATTTT
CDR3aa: CASGLRPGIQEPQHF

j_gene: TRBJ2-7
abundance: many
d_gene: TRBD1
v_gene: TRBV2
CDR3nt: TGTGCCAGCAGACAGGGGGCCTTTACTTACGAGCAGTACTTC
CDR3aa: CASRQGAFTYEQYF

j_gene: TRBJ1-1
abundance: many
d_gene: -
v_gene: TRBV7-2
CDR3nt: TGTGCCAGCAGCCGGAGGGCCGACACTGAAGCTTTCTTT
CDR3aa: CASSRRADTEAFF

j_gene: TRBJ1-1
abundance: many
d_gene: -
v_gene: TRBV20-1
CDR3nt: TGCAGTGCGGCTATGGGCAGCGGATCTTTTACTATGAACACTGAAGCTTTCTTT
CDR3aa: CSAAMGSGSFTMNTEAFF

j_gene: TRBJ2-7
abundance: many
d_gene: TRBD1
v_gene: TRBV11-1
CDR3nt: TGTGCCAGCAGAAACAGGGGATCCTACGAGCAGTACTTC
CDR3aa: CASRNRGSYEQYF

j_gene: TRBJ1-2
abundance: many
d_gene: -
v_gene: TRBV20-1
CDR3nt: TGCAGTGCTAGAGATCGCGGACGCTCTAACTATGGCTACACCTTC
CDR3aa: CSARDRGRSNYGYTF

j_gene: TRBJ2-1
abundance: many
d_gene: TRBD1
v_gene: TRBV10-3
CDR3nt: TGTGCCATCAGTGGACAGGGGGCCGATGAGCAGTTCTTC
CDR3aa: CAISGQGADEQFF

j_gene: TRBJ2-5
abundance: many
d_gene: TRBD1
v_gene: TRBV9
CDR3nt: TGTGCCAGCAGCGTAGCTACAGGGGGCACCGGGAAGACCCAGTACTTC
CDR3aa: CASSVATGGTGKTQYF

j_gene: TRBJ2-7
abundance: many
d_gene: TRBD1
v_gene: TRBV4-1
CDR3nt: TGCGCCAGCAGCCGTACCGCTCAGGGGGAGTACGAGCAGTACTTC
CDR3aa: CASSRTAQGEYEQYF

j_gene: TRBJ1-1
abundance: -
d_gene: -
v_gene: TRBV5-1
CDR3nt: TGCGCCAGCAGCACGACAGGAGTGAACACTGAAGCTTTCTTT
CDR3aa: CASSTTGVNTEAFF

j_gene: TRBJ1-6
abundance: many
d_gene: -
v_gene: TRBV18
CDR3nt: TGTGCCAGCTCAATCCAGAGATCCAATTCACCCCTCCACTTT
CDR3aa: CASSIQRSNSPLHF

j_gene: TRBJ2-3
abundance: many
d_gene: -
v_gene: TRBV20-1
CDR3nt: TGCAGTGCTAGAGATCCGTTAGCCGCAGATACGCAGTATTTT
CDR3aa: CSARDPLAADTQYF

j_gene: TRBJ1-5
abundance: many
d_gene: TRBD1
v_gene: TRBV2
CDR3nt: TGTGCCAGCCATACAGGGGGCTTTGGGCCCCAGCATTTT
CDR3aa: CASHTGGFGPQHF

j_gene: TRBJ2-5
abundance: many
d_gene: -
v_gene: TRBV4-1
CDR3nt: TGCGCCAGCAGCCCCCTCCCCCTCCAAGAGACCCAGTACTTC
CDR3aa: CASSPLPLQETQYF

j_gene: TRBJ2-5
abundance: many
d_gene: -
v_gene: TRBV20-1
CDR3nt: TGCAGTGCTCCCCACAGGGAGGCAGAGACCCAGTACTTC
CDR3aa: CSAPHREAETQYF

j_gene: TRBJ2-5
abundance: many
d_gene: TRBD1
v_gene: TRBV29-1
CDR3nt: TGCAGCGCAAGGACAGGGGGCGGAGAGACCCAGTACTTC
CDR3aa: CSARTGGGETQYF

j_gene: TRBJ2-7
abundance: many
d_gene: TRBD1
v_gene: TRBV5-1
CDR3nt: TGCGCCAGCAGCCAGGGACAGGGGTTAGTGGACGAGCAGTACTTC
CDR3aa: CASSQGQGLVDEQYF

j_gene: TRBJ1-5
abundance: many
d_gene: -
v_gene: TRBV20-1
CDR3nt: TGCAGTGCTGCCGGGGGGGGTCAGCCCCAGCATTTT
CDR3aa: CSAAGGGQPQHF

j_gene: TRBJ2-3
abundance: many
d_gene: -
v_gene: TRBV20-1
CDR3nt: TGCAGTGCTGTAACCGGGACTAGCACAGATACGCAGTATTTT
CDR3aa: CSAVTGTSTDTQYF

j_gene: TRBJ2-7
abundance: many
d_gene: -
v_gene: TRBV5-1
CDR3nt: TGCGCCAGCAGCCACGGGACATCCTACGAGCAGTACTTC
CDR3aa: CASSHGTSYEQYF

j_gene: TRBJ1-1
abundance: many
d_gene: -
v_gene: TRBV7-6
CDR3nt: TGTGCCAGCAGCTTTAATCCGGACACTGAAGCTTTCTTT
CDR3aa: CASSFNPDTEAFF